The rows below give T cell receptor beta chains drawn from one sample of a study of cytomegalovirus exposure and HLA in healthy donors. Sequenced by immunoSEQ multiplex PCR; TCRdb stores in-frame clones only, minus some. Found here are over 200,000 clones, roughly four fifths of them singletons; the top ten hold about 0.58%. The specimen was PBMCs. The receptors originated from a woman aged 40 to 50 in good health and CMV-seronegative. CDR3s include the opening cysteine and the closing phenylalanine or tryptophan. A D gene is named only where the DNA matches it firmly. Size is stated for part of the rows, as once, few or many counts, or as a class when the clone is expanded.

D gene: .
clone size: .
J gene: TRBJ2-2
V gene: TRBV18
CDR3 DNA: TGTGCCAGCTCACCGTTTAATTTGGGCCCGTCGAACACCGGGGAGCTGTTTTTT
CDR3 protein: CASSPFNLGPSNTGELFF

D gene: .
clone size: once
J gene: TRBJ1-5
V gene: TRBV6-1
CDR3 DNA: TGTGCCAGCAGTGAAGACGAGGGTGGTCAGCCCCAGCATTTT
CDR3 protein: CASSEDEGGQPQHF

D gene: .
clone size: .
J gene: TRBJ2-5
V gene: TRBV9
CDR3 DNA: TGTGCCAGCAGCGTCGGACAAGCAGAAGAGACCCAGTACTTC
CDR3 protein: CASSVGQAEETQYF

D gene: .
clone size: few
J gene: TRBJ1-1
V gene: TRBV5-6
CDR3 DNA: TGTGCCAGCAGCTTGGCGGGCAGGGGTCGAACTGAAGCTTTCTTT
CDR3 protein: CASSLAGRGRTEAFF

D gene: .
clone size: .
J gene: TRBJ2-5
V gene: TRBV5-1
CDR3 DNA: TGCGCCAGCAGCTTAACCGGGAGTACACAAGAGACCCAGTACTTC
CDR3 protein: CASSLTGSTQETQYF

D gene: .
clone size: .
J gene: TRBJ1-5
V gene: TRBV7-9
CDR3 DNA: TGTGCCAGCAGCCCTGACAGTTCTCGGCAGCCCCAGCATTTT
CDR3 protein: CASSPDSSRQPQHF

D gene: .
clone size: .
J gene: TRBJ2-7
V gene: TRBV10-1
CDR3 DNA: TGCGCCAGCAGTGATCTGGGTCCAGGCGAGCAGTACTTC
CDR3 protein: CASSDLGPGEQYF

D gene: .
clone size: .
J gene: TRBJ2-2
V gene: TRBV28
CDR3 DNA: TGTGCCAGCAGTGGGCCCACCGGGGAGCTGTTTTTT
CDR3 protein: CASSGPTGELFF

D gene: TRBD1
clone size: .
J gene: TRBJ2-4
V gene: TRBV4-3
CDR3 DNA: TGCGCCAGCAGCCAAGTACAGGGGCAAAACATTCAGTACTTC
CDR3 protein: CASSQVQGQNIQYF

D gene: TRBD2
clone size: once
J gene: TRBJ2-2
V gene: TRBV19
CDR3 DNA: TGTGCCAGTAAGGCGGGCCTAGCGGGGGGGCCGACCGGGGAGCTGTTTTTT
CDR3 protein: CASKAGLAGGPTGELFF

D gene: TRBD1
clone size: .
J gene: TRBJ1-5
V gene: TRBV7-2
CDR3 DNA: TGTGCCAGCAGAAACCACAGGGGACAGCCCCAGCATTTT
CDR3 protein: CASRNHRGQPQHF

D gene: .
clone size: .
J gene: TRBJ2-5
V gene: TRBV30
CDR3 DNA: TGTGCCTGGATTGCGACCCCCCCGGCGGCCCAGTACTTC
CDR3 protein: CAWIATPPAAQYF

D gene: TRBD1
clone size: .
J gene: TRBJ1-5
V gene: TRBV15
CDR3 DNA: TGTGCCACCAGCAGAGAGGACAGGGCTAATCAGCCCCAGCATTTT
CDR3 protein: CATSREDRANQPQHF

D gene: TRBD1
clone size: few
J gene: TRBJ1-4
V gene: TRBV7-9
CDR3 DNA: TGTGCCAGCAGCTTACAACAGGGGGATGAAAAACTGTTTTTT
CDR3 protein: CASSLQQGDEKLFF

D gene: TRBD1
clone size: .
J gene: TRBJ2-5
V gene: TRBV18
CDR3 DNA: TGTGCCAGCTCACCCGCCCTCGGGACAGGGGGAGAGACCCAGTACTTC
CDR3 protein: CASSPALGTGGETQYF

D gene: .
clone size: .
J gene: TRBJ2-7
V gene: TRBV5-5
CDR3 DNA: TGTGCCAGCAGCTTGGGCAGTACCTACGAGCAGTACTTC
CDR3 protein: CASSLGSTYEQYF

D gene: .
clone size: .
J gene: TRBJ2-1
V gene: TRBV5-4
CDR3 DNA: TGTGCCAGCAGCCCCGGACAGACTTTGGACAATGAGCAGTTCTTC
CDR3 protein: CASSPGQTLDNEQFF

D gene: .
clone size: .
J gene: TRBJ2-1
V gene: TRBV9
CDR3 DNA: TGTGCCAGCAGCGTAGTGGCGGGGAGCTCCTACAATGAGCAGTTCTTC
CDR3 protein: CASSVVAGSSYNEQFF

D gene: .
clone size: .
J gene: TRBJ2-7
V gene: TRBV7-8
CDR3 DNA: TGTGCCAGCAGCTTGAGAGACAGCTCCTACGAGCAGTACTTC
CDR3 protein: CASSLRDSSYEQYF

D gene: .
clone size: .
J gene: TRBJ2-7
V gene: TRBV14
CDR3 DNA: TGTGCCAGCAGTGGACAGCCATTTTACTACGAGCAGTACTTC
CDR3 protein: CASSGQPFYYEQYF

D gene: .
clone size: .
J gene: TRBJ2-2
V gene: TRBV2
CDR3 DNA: TGTGCCAGCTGGGTCGACTGGAACACCGGGGAGCTGTTTTTT
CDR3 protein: CASWVDWNTGELFF

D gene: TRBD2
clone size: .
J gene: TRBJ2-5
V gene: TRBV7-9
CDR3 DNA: TGTGCCAGCAGCCGACCTAGCGGGGGCGAGACCCAGTACTTC
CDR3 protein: CASSRPSGGETQYF

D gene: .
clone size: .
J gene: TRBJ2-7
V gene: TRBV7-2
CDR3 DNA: TGTGCCAGCAGCTCGTTCGGTGGCGAGCAGTACTTC
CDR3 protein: CASSSFGGEQYF

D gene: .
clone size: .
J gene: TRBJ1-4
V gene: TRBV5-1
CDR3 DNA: TGCGCCAGCAGCTTAGTGGCTGACAGCAATGAAAAACTGTTTTTT
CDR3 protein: CASSLVADSNEKLFF

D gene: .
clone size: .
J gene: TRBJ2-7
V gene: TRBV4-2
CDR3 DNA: TGTGCCAGCAGCCAAGATTGGAAGCGGGCGTCCTCCTACGAGCAGTACTTC
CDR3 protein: CASSQDWKRASSYEQYF

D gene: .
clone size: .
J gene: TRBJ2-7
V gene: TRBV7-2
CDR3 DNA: TGTGCCAGTCATGCGGGGGCGACCTACGAGCAGTACTTC
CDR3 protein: CASHAGATYEQYF

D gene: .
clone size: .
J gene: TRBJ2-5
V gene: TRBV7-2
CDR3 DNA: TGTGCCAGCAGCTATCAGGCCGGCGAGACCCAGTACTTC
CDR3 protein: CASSYQAGETQYF

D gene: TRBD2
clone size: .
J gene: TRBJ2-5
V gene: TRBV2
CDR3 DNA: TGTGCCAGCAGTGCTAGCGGGGGGTATCAAGAGACCCAGTACTTC
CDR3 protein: CASSASGGYQETQYF

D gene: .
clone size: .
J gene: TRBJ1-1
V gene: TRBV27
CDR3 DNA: TGTGCCAGCAGGCCTACGGGGGAGAATACTGAAGCTTTCTTT
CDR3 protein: CASRPTGENTEAFF

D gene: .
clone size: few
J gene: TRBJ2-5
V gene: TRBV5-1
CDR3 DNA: TGCGCCAGCAGCCCGGTCGGGGGAGAGGAGACCCAGTACTTC
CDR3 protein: CASSPVGGEETQYF